A selection of T cell receptor beta chains follows, all from one sample in a study of T cell repertoires in cytomegalovirus infection. TCRdb reanalysed the reads using MiXCR and keeps one entry per CDR3 protein. The sample shows about 100,000 distinct CDR3 sequences, about a quarter of them seen only once. Sequencing was performed on CD8+ T cells from PBMCs. The receptors were sampled from a human donor in good health (CMV status not recorded). Some clones in this sample may be carry-over from other donors' samples. CDR3s include the opening cysteine and the closing phenylalanine or tryptophan. D genes are given only for firm matches. The size field is filled for only some rows; it gives once, few, many or a size class.

>NA|TRBJ1-2|NA|17|TRBV29-1
CSVEDRKGNEANYGYTF
TGCAGCGTTGAAGATCGGAAGGGAAATGAAGCTAACTATGGCTACACCTTC
>NA|TRBJ2-3|TRBD2|19|TRBV11-2
CASSSFPGLAGSSTDTQYF
TGTGCCAGCAGCTCATTCCCGGGACTAGCGGGTTCTAGCACAGATACGCAGTATTTT
>NA|TRBJ2-7|TRBD1|14|TRBV7-9
CASSFPGQGYEQYF
TGTGCCAGCAGCTTTCCGGGACAGGGGTACGAGCAGTACTTC
>NA|TRBJ2-1|TRBD1|15|TRBV27
CASSLKTGGMNEQFF
TGTGCCAGCAGTTTAAAGACAGGGGGCATGAATGAGCAGTTCTTC
>many|TRBJ1-5|NA|14|TRBV7-6
CASSLAIGNQPQHF
TGTGCCAGCAGCTTAGCGATCGGGAATCAGCCCCAGCATTTT
>NA|TRBJ2-7|TRBD1|15|TRBV24-1
CATSDSGTGEYEQYF
TGTGCCACCAGTGATTCCGGGACAGGGGAATACGAGCAGTACTTC
>NA|TRBJ1-6|NA|14|TRBV7-9
CASSEGHGDAPLHF
TGTGCCAGCAGTGAGGGACACGGGGACGCACCCCTCCACTTT
>NA|TRBJ1-5|NA|16|TRBV4-1
CASSLEFMVVNQPQHF
TGCGCCAGCAGCCTAGAATTTATGGTCGTTAATCAGCCCCAGCATTTT
>many|TRBJ2-2|TRBD2|16|TRBV29-1
CSVTLSGGANTGELFF
TGCAGCGTTACCCTTTCGGGAGGGGCTAACACCGGGGAGCTGTTTTTT
>few|TRBJ1-1|NA|12|TRBV14
CASSPWDSEAFF
TGTGCCAGCAGCCCCTGGGACTCTGAAGCTTTCTTT
>few|TRBJ2-1|TRBD1|17|TRBV27
CASGVPGQGPVYNEQFF
TGTGCCAGCGGGGTCCCGGGACAGGGTCCTGTCTACAATGAGCAGTTCTTC
>NA|TRBJ1-4|NA|14|TRBV7-2
CASSSQGGNDKLFF
TGTGCCAGCAGCTCACAGGGAGGGAATGATAAACTGTTTTTT
>many|TRBJ2-1|TRBD2|15|TRBV7-8
CASIDGTRGYNEQFF
TGTGCCAGCATCGACGGGACTAGAGGATACAATGAGCAGTTCTTC